This T cell receptor (beta chain) was sequenced during a study of tumor and adjacent non-tumor tissue in lung cancer. Study summary: There were some 11 adenocarcinoma, 2 squamous cell carcinoma and 1 small cell lung cancer cases.

Three rounds of nested PCR, following a modified ARM-PCR protocol, produced the TCRbeta library. One entry per CDR3 protein, called by TCRdb with MiXCR from the multiplex PCR reads. The sample gives some 100,000 distinct CDR3 sequences, over 55% of which show up once; around 20% is in the top ten. No cell sorting was done before RNA was extracted from the tissue. This non-tumor lung sample came from over 3 cm beyond the tumor edge. As for this clonotype: Its ends do not fully match the called genes, so a read error is possible.

Germline-derived CDR1 and CDR2 are SNHLY and FYNNEI. The CDR3 totals 16 residues. This rearrangement joins TRBV2 to TRBJ1-6; 10 bases map to TRBD1. Sequenced sample: distant non-tumor lung tissue. The receptor comes from a man aged 60 to 69 with non-small cell lung cancer. The CDR3 sequence is CACRDRDRGLHSPLHF. For the CDR3, the DNA is TGTGCCTGCAGAGACCGGGACAGGGGATTGCATTCACCCCTCCACTTT.